This TCR beta chain was captured by sequencing in a study of blood T cell repertoires in COVID-19. Background on the study: Some COVID-19 samples were acute and others convalescent; all came from the United States, Italy and Spain. PBMCs, B-cell-depleted T cells, or T cells were the source of the cDNA or gDNA that made up the material.

TCRdb's copy holds only in-frame clones and misses some; the assay was immunoSEQ multiplex PCR. The data hold around 160,000 clones, with 87% observed a single time. The CDR3 covers 13 residues. Trimming left V 5 bases short and J 4 bases short, with 11 bases between. Germline V gene sequence: CDR1 SGHDN, CDR2 FVKESK. This clone was counted a few times. This TCR came from a man of 80 years or more with acute or convalescent COVID-19. The sequencing sample was made of peripheral blood. This chain connects TRBV14 to TRBJ1-1; a weak D match, TRBD1 (6 bases). CDR3 amino acids: CASSNRAGTEAFF. In nucleotides, the CDR3 is TGTGCCAGCAGCAACAGGGCTGGCACTGAAGCTTTCTTT.